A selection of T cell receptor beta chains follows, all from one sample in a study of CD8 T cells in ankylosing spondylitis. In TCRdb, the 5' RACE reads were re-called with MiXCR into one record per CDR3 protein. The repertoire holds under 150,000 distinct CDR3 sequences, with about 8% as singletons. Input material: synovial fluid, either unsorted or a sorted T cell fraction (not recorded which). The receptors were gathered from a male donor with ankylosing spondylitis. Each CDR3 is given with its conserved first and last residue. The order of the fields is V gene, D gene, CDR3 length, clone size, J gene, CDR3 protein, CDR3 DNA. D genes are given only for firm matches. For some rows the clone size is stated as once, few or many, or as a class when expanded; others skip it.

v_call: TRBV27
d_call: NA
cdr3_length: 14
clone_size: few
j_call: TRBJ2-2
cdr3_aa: CASSLVRFTGELFF
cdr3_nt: TGTGCCAGCAGTTTAGTTCGGTTCACCGGGGAGCTGTTTTTT

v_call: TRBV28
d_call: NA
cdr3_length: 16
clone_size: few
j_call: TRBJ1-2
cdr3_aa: CASSPYLVGWGNGYTF
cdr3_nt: TGTGCCAGCAGTCCATACTTGGTGGGCTGGGGTAATGGCTACACCTTC

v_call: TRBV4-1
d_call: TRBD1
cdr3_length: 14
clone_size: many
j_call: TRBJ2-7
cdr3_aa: CASSLRTGAYEQYF
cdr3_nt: TGCGCCAGCAGCCTTAGGACAGGGGCCTACGAGCAGTACTTC

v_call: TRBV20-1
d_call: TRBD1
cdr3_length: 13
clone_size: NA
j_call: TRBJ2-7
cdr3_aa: CSADRVSDYEQYF
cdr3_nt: TGCAGCGCTGACAGGGTATCCGATTACGAGCAGTACTTC

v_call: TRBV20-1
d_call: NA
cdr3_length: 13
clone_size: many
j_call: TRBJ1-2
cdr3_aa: CSAPSSRVYGYTF
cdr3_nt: TGCAGTGCTCCTTCATCCAGGGTGTATGGCTACACCTTC

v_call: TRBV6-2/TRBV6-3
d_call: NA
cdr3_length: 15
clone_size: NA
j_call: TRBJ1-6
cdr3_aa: CASHGGSLGSSPLHF
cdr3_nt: TGTGCCAGCCACGGGGGGTCCCTCGGATCGTCACCCCTCCACTTT

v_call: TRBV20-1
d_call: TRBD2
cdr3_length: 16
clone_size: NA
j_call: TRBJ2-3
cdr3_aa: CSATPGLALFTDTQYF
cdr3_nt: TGCAGTGCTACCCCGGGACTAGCATTGTTCACAGATACGCAGTATTTT

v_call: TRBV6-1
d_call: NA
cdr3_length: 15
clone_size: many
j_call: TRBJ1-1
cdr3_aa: CATREGGHRFPEAFF
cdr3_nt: TGTGCCACCCGGGAAGGGGGTCATCGATTCCCTGAAGCTTTCTTT

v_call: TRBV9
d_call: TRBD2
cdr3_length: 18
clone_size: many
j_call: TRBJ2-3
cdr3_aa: CASSLTSGGASGEDTQYF
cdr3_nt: TGTGCCAGCAGCCTCACTAGCGGGGGGGCCTCAGGGGAAGATACGCAGTATTTT

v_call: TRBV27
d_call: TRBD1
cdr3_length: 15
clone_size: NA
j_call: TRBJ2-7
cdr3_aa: CASSLGQGFSYEQYF
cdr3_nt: TGTGCCAGCAGCTTGGGACAGGGTTTTTCCTACGAGCAGTACTTC

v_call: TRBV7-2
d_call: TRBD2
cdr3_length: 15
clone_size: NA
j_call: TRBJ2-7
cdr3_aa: CASSLEPSGPLEQYF
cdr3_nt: TGTGCCAGCAGCTTAGAACCTAGCGGACCCCTCGAGCAGTACTTC